This T cell receptor beta chain is from a study of long-term antiretroviral therapy in people with HIV. Survey-level resolution applied to immunoSEQ assay v3.0. Data came from immunoSEQ multiplex PCR; TCRdb stores just in-frame clones and leaves some out. The table has about 30,000 clones, about 85% seen once. Trimming cost V 2 bases and J 4 bases; bases outside gene matches: 5. Germline CDR1 is MDHEN and CDR2 is SYDVKM. The CDR3 spans 17 residues. The sequence derives from a woman aged 25-40 years with HIV. The gene calls are TRBV28 and TRBJ2-5, with 15 bases identical to TRBD2. Sample: unsorted PBMCs, taken around 2.7 years before starting antiretroviral therapy. CDR3 nucleotide sequence: TGTGCCAGCAGTTTAGGGACTAGCGGGGGGATGGGAGAGACCCAGTACTTC. It translates to CASSLGTSGGMGETQYF. Using reference TRBV28 and TRBJ2-5 for the parts outside the CDR3, the full variable domain is DVKVTQSSRYLVKRTGEKVFLECVQDMDHENMFWYRQDPGLGLRLIYFSYDVKMKEKGDIPEGYSVSREKKERFSLILESASTNQTSMYLCASSLGTSGGMGETQYFGPGTRLLVL.